These T cell receptor beta chains were read from a single sample in a study of cytomegalovirus exposure and HLA in healthy donors. Here immunoSEQ multiplex PCR was the method, and the copy in TCRdb shows in-frame clones only, minus some. Found here are some 130,000 clones, roughly three quarters of them singletons; the top ten hold 2.2%. Sequenced sample: PBMCs. The receptors were gathered from a man in his thirties or forties in good health and CMV-seronegative. Each CDR3 is given with its conserved first and last residue. Each record gives: D gene, V gene, clone size, J gene, CDR3 DNA, CDR3 protein. The D gene is left open where the match is weak. Clone size is shown for a subset of rows, as once, few, many or a class of expanded clone.

TRBD1,TRBV6-6,once,TRBJ1-1,TGTGCCAGCGAAAACAGGGGGCTTGTCTCTGAAGCTTTCTTT,CASENRGLVSEAFF
.,TRBV7-9,.,TRBJ2-3,TGTGCCAGCAGCCCTCCGGGGGGCACAGATACGCAGTATTTT,CASSPPGGTDTQYF
.,TRBV6-5,.,TRBJ2-5,TGTGCCAGCAGTCCGGGCGAGGTAGGGGGGACCCAGTACTTC,CASSPGEVGGTQYF
.,TRBV7-8,.,TRBJ1-2,TGTGCCAGCAGCCCCCGGGAGACGAGCTATGGCTACACCTTC,CASSPRETSYGYTF
TRBD2,TRBV28,few,TRBJ2-3,TGTGCCAGCAACCCCTCGCGGGAGTCCCGTACCTATAGCACAGATACGCAGTATTTT,CASNPSRESRTYSTDTQYF
.,TRBV9,once,TRBJ2-1,TGTGCCAGCAGCGTAGGGTGGAGGGACAATGAGCAGTTCTTC,CASSVGWRDNEQFF
.,TRBV25-1,once,TRBJ1-4,TGTGCCAGCAGCCCCGGGGTTTACGGAACTAATGAAAAACTGTTTTTT,CASSPGVYGTNEKLFF
.,TRBV5-1,.,TRBJ2-3,TGCGCCAGCAGCCCACGCGGATCTTCGGCAGATACGCAGTATTTT,CASSPRGSSADTQYF
.,TRBV6-5,.,TRBJ1-2,TGTGCCAGCAGTTCTCCAGGGAGGGGTGACTATGGCTACACCTTC,CASSSPGRGDYGYTF
TRBD1,TRBV19,.,TRBJ2-7,TGTGCCAGTAGTACGGGACAGGTCGTCTACGAGCAGTACTTC,CASSTGQVVYEQYF
TRBD2,TRBV15,.,TRBJ2-5,TGTGCCACCAGCAGAGAGGTCCCCAGTTACGGACTAGCGGGGCGAGAGACCCAGTACTTC,CATSREVPSYGLAGRETQYF
.,TRBV30,.,TRBJ2-7,TGTGCCTGCCGCAGGGACTCCTACGAGCAGTACTTC,CACRRDSYEQYF
TRBD1,TRBV7-2,.,TRBJ1-1,TGTGCCAGCAGCTTAGATTGGACAGGGTTCACTGAAGCTTTCTTT,CASSLDWTGFTEAFF
TRBD2,TRBV5-1,.,TRBJ2-7,TGCGCCAGCAGCTTTAATAGCGGGACCGTCGAGCAGTACTTC,CASSFNSGTVEQYF
.,TRBV18,once,TRBJ2-1,TGTGCCAGCTCACCACCCCACGGGAGTGGTTATAGTGAGCAGTTCTTC,CASSPPHGSGYSEQFF
.,TRBV4-3,.,TRBJ1-5,TGCGCCAGCGGCCAAGATGCCGGGACTTATAGCAATCAGCCCCAGCATTTT,CASGQDAGTYSNQPQHF
.,TRBV30,.,TRBJ2-1,TGTGCCTGGAGAGGGTCGGGAGCCGCCCACAATGAGCAGTTCTTC,CAWRGSGAAHNEQFF
TRBD1,TRBV7-9,.,TRBJ1-6,TGTGCCAGCAGCTTTGATAGGGACAGGGATTCACCCCTCCACTTT,CASSFDRDRDSPLHF
.,TRBV28,.,TRBJ2-7,TGTGCCAGCGGGCAGGGCACCCGCCTGAACTTC,CASGQGTRLNF
.,TRBV7-9,.,TRBJ1-1,TGTTCCAGCTATGGCAGGTTGGCTGAAGCTTTCTTT,CSSYGRLAEAFF
TRBD1,TRBV6-1,.,TRBJ2-7,TGTGCCAGCAGTTTACGGTGGACAGGGTACGAGCAGTACTTC,CASSLRWTGYEQYF
TRBD2,TRBV6-4,.,TRBJ2-1,TGTGCCAGCAGTGGACTAGCAATGAGCAATGAGCAGTTCTTC,CASSGLAMSNEQFF
.,TRBV29-1,.,TRBJ1-3,TGCAGCGTCCGGGGGTCCGAATCTGGAAACACCATATATTTT,CSVRGSESGNTIYF
.,TRBV6-6,.,TRBJ1-2,TGTGCCAGCAGTTACTCGAACGACCCGAGGGGCTACACCTTC,CASSYSNDPRGYTF
.,TRBV28,.,TRBJ2-7,TGTGCCAGCAGTTGGGGGCCACTACGGCCGGAGCAGTACTTC,CASSWGPLRPEQYF
TRBD1,TRBV5-4,.,TRBJ2-1,TGTGCCAGCAGCCTGGGGGCTCTCAGACAGGGGGAGTACAATGAGCAGTTCTTC,CASSLGALRQGEYNEQFF
.,TRBV6-5,.,TRBJ2-2,TGTGCCAGTCTGTCCGGACAGCTGAACACCGGGGAGCTGTTTTTT,CASLSGQLNTGELFF
TRBD1,TRBV7-2,.,TRBJ1-1,TGTGCCAGCAGCCTGGGACAGCCGGTGTTGAACACTGAAGCTTTCTTT,CASSLGQPVLNTEAFF
TRBD2,TRBV10-1,.,TRBJ2-2,TGCGCCAGCAGTGAGTCGGCTAGCGGGAGGGGAGACACCGGGGAGCTGTTTTTT,CASSESASGRGDTGELFF